This T cell receptor (beta chain) was obtained from a study of T cells in Graves' hyperthyroidism and ophthalmopathy. Notes on the study in general: Progression to ophthalmopathy was predicted a median of approximately seven months early. In the blood, most expanded thyroid clonotypes above 0.001 appeared as well.

From RNA transcripts, TCR beta CDR3 regions were amplified. Carried out on the TCR CDR3, a first-round RT-PCR used the HTBI primer set. TCRdb independently ran MiXCR on the multiplex PCR reads; one entry per CDR3 protein. Of 480,000 or so distinct CDR3 sequences in the sample, under 15% were seen once. The V and J ends lost 0 bases and 0 bases respectively, with 13 bases between them. The CDR3 runs 17 residues. Germline V lookup: CDR1 SGDLS, CDR2 YYNGEE. Patients aged 18 to 65 had newly diagnosed hyperthyroidism of under 2 months' duration. To note about this clonotype: The antigen remains unidentified.

The TCR sequence derives from a woman aged 18-35 years with Graves' hyperthyroidism. The chain links TRBV9 to TRBJ2-4, with D unclear. The sample comprised blood. The CDR3 nucleotides read TGTGCCAGCAGCGTAGGAGCAGACCCCCAAGCCAAAAACATTCAGTACTTC. It yields the protein CASSVGADPQAKNIQYF.